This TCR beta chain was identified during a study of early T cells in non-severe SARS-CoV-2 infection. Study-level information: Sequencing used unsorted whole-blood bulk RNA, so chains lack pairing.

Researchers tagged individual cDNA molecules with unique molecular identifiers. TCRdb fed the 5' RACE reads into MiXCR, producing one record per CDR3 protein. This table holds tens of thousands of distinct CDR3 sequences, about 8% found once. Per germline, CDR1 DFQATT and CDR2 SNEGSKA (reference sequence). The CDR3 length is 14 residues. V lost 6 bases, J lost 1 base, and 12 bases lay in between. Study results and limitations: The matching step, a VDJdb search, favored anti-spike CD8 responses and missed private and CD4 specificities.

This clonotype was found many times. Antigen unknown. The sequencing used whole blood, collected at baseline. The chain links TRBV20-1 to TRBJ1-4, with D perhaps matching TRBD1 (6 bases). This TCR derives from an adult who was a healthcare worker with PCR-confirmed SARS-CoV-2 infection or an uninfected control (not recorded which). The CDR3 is CSAQGGQTNEKLFF. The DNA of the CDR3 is TGCAGTGCGCAAGGGGGGCAAACTAATGAAAAACTGTTTTTT.